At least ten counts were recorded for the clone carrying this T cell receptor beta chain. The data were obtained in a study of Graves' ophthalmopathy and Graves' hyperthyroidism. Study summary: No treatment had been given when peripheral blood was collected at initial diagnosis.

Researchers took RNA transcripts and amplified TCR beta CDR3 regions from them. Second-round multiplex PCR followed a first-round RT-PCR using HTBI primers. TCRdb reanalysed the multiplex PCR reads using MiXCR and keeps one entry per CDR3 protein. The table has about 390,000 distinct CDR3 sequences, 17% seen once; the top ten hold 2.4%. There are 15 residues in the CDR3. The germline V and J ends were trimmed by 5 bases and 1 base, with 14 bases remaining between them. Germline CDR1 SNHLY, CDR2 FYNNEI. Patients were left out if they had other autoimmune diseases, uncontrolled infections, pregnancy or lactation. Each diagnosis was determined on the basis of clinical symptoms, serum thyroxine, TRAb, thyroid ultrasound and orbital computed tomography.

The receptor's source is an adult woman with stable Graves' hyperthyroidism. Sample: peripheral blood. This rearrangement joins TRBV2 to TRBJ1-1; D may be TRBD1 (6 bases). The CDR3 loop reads CASSLRGQPNTEAFF. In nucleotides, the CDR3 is TGTGCCAGCAGTCTCCGCGGACAGCCGAACACTGAAGCTTTCTTT.